This T cell receptor (beta chain) was documented in a study of yellow fever vaccine responses in identical twins. TCRdb processed the RT-PCR reads anew with MiXCR; each CDR3 protein has one entry. The table lists 35,000 or so distinct CDR3 sequences, 60% of them singletons. V lost 7 bases, J lost 4 bases, and 13 bases lay in between. This CDR3 is built from 14 residues. The germline V gene encodes CDR1 SNHLY and CDR2 FYNNEI. This chain links TRBV2 with TRBJ2-2; D may be TRBD1 (6 bases). The input for sequencing was T cells from blood (PBMCs), unsorted or a sorted subset (not recorded which), taken before or after yellow fever vaccination (not recorded which). The sequence was collected from a woman younger than 30 who received the yellow fever vaccine. The CDR3 spells CASIGGVPTGELFF. The CDR3 bases are TGTGCCAGCATTGGGGGCGTCCCCACCGGGGAGCTGTTTTTT.